This record looks at one T cell receptor beta chain sequence and its context. The sample originates from a study of OX40 agonist ivuxolimab in advanced cancers. About the research overall: The treatment was a fully human IgG2 OX40 agonist, ivuxolimab. Intravenous ivuxolimab at 0.01 to 10 mg/kg was given to patients every 2 weeks.

TCRdb keeps only in-frame clones here, not all; method: immunoSEQ multiplex PCR. The table lists about 70,000 clones, approximately 82% of them singletons. This CDR3 is built from 14 residues. Trimming took off 8 bases at V and 2 bases at J, with 17 bases between the two ends. Germline V lookup: CDR1 SQVTM, CDR2 ANQGSEA. Sample: CD4+ or CD8+ T cells sorted from blood, taken in a trial of the OX40 agonist ivuxolimab. This clonotype was obtained from an adult with an advanced solid tumor such as melanoma, head and neck, liver or kidney cancer. The chain couples TRBV29-1 to TRBJ2-3, with D possibly TRBD2 on 5 matching bases. CDR3 nucleotides: TGCAGCTCCCTCTCGGACTCGATCACAGATACGCAGTATTTT. Encoded protein: CSSLSDSITDTQYF.